Listed below are T cell receptor beta chains from one sample, sequenced in a study of blood T cell repertoires in COVID-19. Sequencing was performed with immunoSEQ multiplex PCR; in TCRdb, only in-frame clones are kept and a portion is missing. The table lists around 30,000 clones, around four fifths of them singletons. Sequenced material: peripheral blood. Receptors originate from a woman in her 70s with active or convalescent COVID-19. Both conserved end residues are trimmed from each CDR3. Size values are once, few and many counts, or a class for expanded clones, and some rows have none.

J | size | V | CDR3
TRBJ1-2 | - | TRBV28 | ASSLGLTPGGYT
TRBJ2-7 | - | TRBV19 | ASSTRTESYEQY
TRBJ2-3 | - | TRBV4-3 | ASSQEADSGRFSTDTQY
TRBJ1-1 | - | TRBV15 | ATSRGRGAGGNTEAF
TRBJ1-2 | - | TRBV3-1/TRBV3-2 | ASSQEWTAYGYT
TRBJ1-1 | - | TRBV7-3 | ASSFRGQNTEAF
TRBJ1-1 | - | TRBV28 | ASTPAYGVWTEAF
TRBJ1-2 | - | TRBV24-1 | ATTPGGYT
TRBJ2-1 | - | TRBV9 | ASSVAMAGARNEQF
TRBJ1-5 | - | TRBV5-5 | ASSSYLQEQPQH
TRBJ2-4 | - | TRBV27 | ASSELAKNIQY
TRBJ2-7 | - | TRBV7-8 | ASSLRLAVYEQY
TRBJ2-3 | once | TRBV19 | ASRLAGAITDTQY
TRBJ1-1 | - | TRBV4-2 | ASRNTGMNTEAF
TRBJ1-2 | - | TRBV19 | ASNPTATTNYGYT
TRBJ2-2 | - | TRBV6-5 | ASSLGEFLAGELF
TRBJ1-1 | medium-sized | TRBV6-5 | ASSYSTAEAF
TRBJ2-5 | - | TRBV24-1 | ATSDVRGQKETQY
TRBJ1-2 | - | TRBV7-3 | ASSLDRTGHGYT
TRBJ2-1 | - | TRBV29-1 | SVGMSSGIVHEQF
TRBJ2-6 | - | TRBV2 | ASSAEQGIPGANVLT
TRBJ1-1 | - | TRBV7-8 | ASSKGEARGPEAF
TRBJ1-5 | - | TRBV30 | AWSGRSDQPQH
TRBJ2-3 | - | TRBV28 | ASSRYRGADTQY
TRBJ1-1 | - | TRBV7-9 | ASRPRDRAGTEAF
TRBJ2-1 | few | TRBV5-4 | ASSPGLDNEQF
TRBJ1-2 | - | TRBV28 | ASQSARNYGYT
TRBJ2-2 | - | TRBV11-2 | ASINRNTGELF
TRBJ2-7 | few | TRBV5-6 | ASSLRYGEQY
TRBJ2-1 | medium-sized | TRBV30 | AWSPTGTGRYYNEQF
TRBJ2-7 | - | TRBV6-5 | ASRRLAGAYEQY
TRBJ1-4 | few | TRBV30 | AWSVGTGVEKLF
TRBJ1-5 | once | TRBV19 | ASSLGQVYQPQH